Described below is a single T cell receptor beta chain sequence and its context. In TCRdb, the 5' RACE reads were re-called with MiXCR into one record per CDR3 protein. The sample yields 60,000 to 75,000 distinct CDR3 sequences, more than 9.5% seen once. This entry comes from a study of early T cells in non-severe SARS-CoV-2 infection. Sequences were derived from whole blood, sampled at baseline. The receptor was derived from an adult who was a healthcare worker with PCR-confirmed SARS-CoV-2 infection or an uninfected control (not recorded which).

CDR3 loop: CASSLAGVYEQYF. CDR3 DNA sequence: TGTGCCAGCAGTTTAGCGGGAGTCTACGAGCAGTACTTC. V and J are TRBV27 and TRBJ2-7; 7 bases map to TRBD2. V was clipped by 2 bases and J by 3 bases; unmatched bases: 1. Germline CDR1 is MNHEY and CDR2 is SMNVEV (reference sequence). The CDR3 sequence is 13 residues long.